The rows below give T cell receptor beta chains drawn from one sample of a study of CD8 T cells in ankylosing spondylitis. TCRdb independently ran MiXCR on the 5' RACE reads; one entry per CDR3 protein. The sample includes under 950,000 distinct CDR3 sequences, roughly 20% seen only once; the top ten take about 19%. Source material: blood, either unsorted or a sorted T cell fraction (not recorded which). The receptors here all came from a male donor with ankylosing spondylitis. The CDR3 runs from the conserved cysteine through the conserved F or W. Some rows mark clone size as missing; the rest say once, few, many or name a class of expanded clone.

TRBJ2-6 TRBV5-5 NA CASSSATGPGANVLTF
TRBJ1-1 TRBV2 NA CASSGQGGRAFF
TRBJ1-3 TRBV12-3/TRBV12-4 NA CASSPEVSGNTIYF
TRBJ1-2 TRBV5-1 few CASSFDSPNYGYTF
TRBJ2-2 TRBV9 few CASSGSDKPLFF
TRBJ2-1 TRBV29-1 few CSVLTGREYNEQFF
TRBJ2-5 TRBV4-1 NA CASSQDPGATEETQYF
TRBJ1-6 TRBV6-1 NA CASSPGTGWGSPLHF
TRBJ1-3 TRBV12-3/TRBV12-4 many CASSLRGDTIYF
TRBJ2-2 TRBV7-8 NA CPGGLPGELFF
TRBJ1-1 TRBV5-5 many CASSLEGMGTEAFF
TRBJ2-7 TRBV5-1 few CASSLPGLGDEQYF
TRBJ1-1 TRBV9 few CASSAEMVPNTEAFF
TRBJ2-6 TRBV19 NA CASSIVSGANVLTF
TRBJ2-7 TRBV29-1 NA CSGRSGQTYEQYF
TRBJ2-1 TRBV20-1 few CSARGLAGLGNEQFF
TRBJ1-1 TRBV20-1 few CSAPLSEAFF
TRBJ2-4 TRBV21-1 NA CASRNCRTGEEAKNIQYF
TRBJ1-5 TRBV20-1 NA CSAKRGGSNQPQHF
TRBJ1-6 TRBV7-9 NA CASSFAGQGSPLHF